These T cell receptor beta chains were read from a single sample in a study of regulatory T cells in long-lasting Graves disease. TCRdb used MiXCR to reprocess the multiplex PCR reads, holding one entry per CDR3 protein. Of a few hundred thousand distinct CDR3 sequences listed, about 20% are singletons. The specimen comprised peripheral blood mononuclear cells (PBMCs), sampled when the disease was refractory, from a patient treated with antithyroid drugs. These TCRs come from a female donor with Graves disease. Each CDR3 is given with its conserved first and last residue. A D gene is named only where the DNA matches it firmly. Clone size is not always given. Where it is, it says once, few, many or a class for expanded clones.

D gene: TRBD1; V gene: TRBV24-1; clone size: few; J gene: TRBJ2-7; CDR3 protein: CATSAGGTGSYEQYF; CDR3 DNA: TGTGCCACCAGTGCTGGAGGGACAGGGTCCTACGAGCAGTACTTC
D gene: -; V gene: TRBV4-1; clone size: -; J gene: TRBJ1-1; CDR3 protein: CASSQGRFGGWTEAFF; CDR3 DNA: TGCGCCAGCAGCCAAGGGCGTTTCGGGGGTTGGACTGAAGCTTTCTTT
D gene: TRBD1; V gene: TRBV16; clone size: -; J gene: TRBJ1-5; CDR3 protein: CASSQTPGGSMDPQHF; CDR3 DNA: TGTGCCAGCAGCCAGACCCCAGGGGGGTCTATGGATCCCCAGCATTTT
D gene: -; V gene: TRBV10-3; clone size: -; J gene: TRBJ1-1; CDR3 protein: CAISEPGLMNTEAFF; CDR3 DNA: TGTGCCATCAGTGAGCCGGGACTTATGAACACTGAAGCTTTCTTT
D gene: TRBD2; V gene: TRBV24-1; clone size: many; J gene: TRBJ2-2; CDR3 protein: CATSDWAGTSGSFTGELFF; CDR3 DNA: TGTGCCACCAGTGATTGGGCAGGGACTAGCGGGTCGTTCACCGGGGAGCTGTTTTTT
D gene: -; V gene: TRBV7-3; clone size: few; J gene: TRBJ2-6; CDR3 protein: CASSFPAAGANVLTF; CDR3 DNA: TGTGCCAGCAGCTTTCCAGCAGCTGGGGCCAACGTCCTGACTTTC
D gene: -; V gene: TRBV4-3; clone size: -; J gene: TRBJ1-4; CDR3 protein: CASSPRTGTNEKLFF; CDR3 DNA: TGCGCCAGCAGCCCCAGGACTGGTACTAATGAAAAACTGTTTTTT
D gene: -; V gene: TRBV28; clone size: -; J gene: TRBJ2-1; CDR3 protein: CASSLGGEQFF; CDR3 DNA: TGTGCCAGCAGTTTGGGAGGAGAGCAGTTCTTC
D gene: -; V gene: TRBV12-3/TRBV12-4; clone size: few; J gene: TRBJ1-4; CDR3 protein: CASKNREVFDEKLFF; CDR3 DNA: TGTGCCAGCAAGAACAGGGAAGTCTTCGATGAAAAACTGTTTTTT
D gene: -; V gene: TRBV20-1; clone size: -; J gene: TRBJ2-7; CDR3 protein: CSANDRTRSIYEQYF; CDR3 DNA: TGCAGTGCTAACGATAGGACCCGGTCGATCTACGAGCAGTACTTC
D gene: TRBD2; V gene: TRBV2; clone size: many; J gene: TRBJ2-1; CDR3 protein: CASSETPGLAGGPTYNEQFF; CDR3 DNA: TGTGCCAGCAGTGAAACCCCGGGACTAGCGGGAGGGCCAACCTACAATGAGCAGTTCTTC
D gene: -; V gene: TRBV20-1; clone size: few; J gene: TRBJ2-7; CDR3 protein: CSARDRTIRDLSSYEQYF; CDR3 DNA: TGCAGTGCTAGAGACCGGACCATTCGGGACTTGAGCTCCTACGAGCAGTACTTC
D gene: -; V gene: TRBV18; clone size: few; J gene: TRBJ2-3; CDR3 protein: CASSPGVGRGENTDTQYF; CDR3 DNA: TGTGCCAGCTCACCAGGGGTTGGTCGCGGGGAGAACACAGATACGCAGTATTTT
D gene: -; V gene: TRBV4-3; clone size: -; J gene: TRBJ2-7; CDR3 protein: CASSQDFRGPYEQYF; CDR3 DNA: TGCGCCAGCAGCCAAGATTTCAGGGGACCGTACGAGCAGTACTTC
D gene: TRBD1; V gene: TRBV7-9; clone size: few; J gene: TRBJ2-1; CDR3 protein: CASSRAGGPRGFF; CDR3 DNA: TGTGCCAGCAGCCGCGCAGGGGGCCCAAGGGGGTTCTTC
D gene: -; V gene: TRBV5-1; clone size: few; J gene: TRBJ2-4; CDR3 protein: CASSPNTGSTKNIQYF; CDR3 DNA: TGCGCCAGCAGCCCTAACACAGGGTCGACCAAAAACATTCAGTACTTC
D gene: -; V gene: TRBV15; clone size: -; J gene: TRBJ1-5; CDR3 protein: CATRKRWWQGVGFNQPQHF; CDR3 DNA: TGTGCCACCAGGAAGAGGTGGTGGCAGGGAGTAGGGTTCAATCAGCCCCAGCATTTT
D gene: -; V gene: TRBV29-1; clone size: many; J gene: TRBJ2-2; CDR3 protein: CSVLRTGTPNTGELFF; CDR3 DNA: TGCAGCGTGCTTAGAACCGGGACACCGAACACCGGGGAGCTGTTTTTT
D gene: -; V gene: TRBV11-3; clone size: once; J gene: TRBJ2-1; CDR3 protein: CASSRLGGSYNEQFF; CDR3 DNA: TGTGCCAGCAGCCGCCTAGGGGGTTCCTACAATGAGCAGTTCTTC
D gene: -; V gene: TRBV6-1; clone size: many; J gene: TRBJ1-5; CDR3 protein: CASGRTGLGNQPQHF; CDR3 DNA: TGTGCCAGCGGACGTACAGGGTTGGGCAATCAGCCCCAGCATTTT
D gene: TRBD2; V gene: TRBV5-1; clone size: -; J gene: TRBJ2-7; CDR3 protein: CASSPNILRLAGVGEQYF; CDR3 DNA: TGCGCCAGCAGCCCAAACATTTTAAGACTAGCGGGAGTCGGCGAGCAGTACTTC
D gene: -; V gene: TRBV9; clone size: -; J gene: TRBJ1-1; CDR3 protein: CASSAGEGANTEAFF; CDR3 DNA: TGTGCCAGCAGCGCGGGGGAGGGTGCGAACACTGAAGCTTTCTTT
D gene: -; V gene: TRBV19; clone size: few; J gene: TRBJ1-1; CDR3 protein: CASSIVFPPTVNTEAFF; CDR3 DNA: TGTGCCAGTAGTATAGTATTTCCGCCGACGGTGAACACTGAAGCTTTCTTT
D gene: TRBD1; V gene: TRBV6-1; clone size: few; J gene: TRBJ1-1; CDR3 protein: CASKNRGNTEAFF; CDR3 DNA: TGTGCCAGCAAGAACAGGGGTAACACTGAAGCTTTCTTT
D gene: -; V gene: TRBV2; clone size: many; J gene: TRBJ1-5; CDR3 protein: CASSEMEGQPQHF; CDR3 DNA: TGTGCCAGCAGTGAGATGGAGGGCCAGCCCCAGCATTTT
D gene: TRBD2; V gene: TRBV7-2; clone size: -; J gene: TRBJ2-7; CDR3 protein: CASSLEAGGEQYF; CDR3 DNA: TGTGCCAGCAGCTTAGAGGCGGGAGGCGAGCAGTACTTC
D gene: -; V gene: TRBV15; clone size: few; J gene: TRBJ2-1; CDR3 protein: CATSRDGGNNEQFF; CDR3 DNA: TGTGCCACCAGCAGAGATGGGGGGAACAATGAGCAGTTCTTC
D gene: -; V gene: TRBV7-9; clone size: -; J gene: TRBJ2-2; CDR3 protein: CVSSFGESGELFF; CDR3 DNA: TGTGTCAGCAGCTTCGGTGAAAGCGGGGAGCTGTTTTTT
D gene: -; V gene: TRBV20-1; clone size: few; J gene: TRBJ2-5; CDR3 protein: CSARVFGLETQYF; CDR3 DNA: TGCAGTGCTAGAGTTTTCGGTTTGGAGACCCAGTACTTC
D gene: TRBD2; V gene: TRBV19; clone size: many; J gene: TRBJ2-7; CDR3 protein: CASSTRTSWREQYF; CDR3 DNA: TGTGCCAGTAGTACCCGGACTAGCTGGCGCGAGCAGTACTTC
D gene: TRBD2; V gene: TRBV3-1; clone size: many; J gene: TRBJ2-7; CDR3 protein: CASSLNGGRPGEQYF; CDR3 DNA: TGTGCCAGCAGCCTTAACGGGGGGAGGCCAGGCGAGCAGTACTTC
D gene: -; V gene: TRBV7-2; clone size: many; J gene: TRBJ2-7; CDR3 protein: CASSPDHYEQYF; CDR3 DNA: TGTGCCAGCAGCCCGGACCACTACGAGCAGTACTTC
D gene: -; V gene: TRBV2; clone size: few; J gene: TRBJ2-2; CDR3 protein: CATRGEGLGTGELFF; CDR3 DNA: TGTGCCACCAGGGGGGAGGGACTCGGCACCGGGGAGCTGTTTTTT
D gene: TRBD1; V gene: TRBV29-1; clone size: -; J gene: TRBJ2-7; CDR3 protein: CSVSQTGIIYEQYF; CDR3 DNA: TGCAGCGTTTCACAGACAGGGATAATCTACGAGCAGTACTTC